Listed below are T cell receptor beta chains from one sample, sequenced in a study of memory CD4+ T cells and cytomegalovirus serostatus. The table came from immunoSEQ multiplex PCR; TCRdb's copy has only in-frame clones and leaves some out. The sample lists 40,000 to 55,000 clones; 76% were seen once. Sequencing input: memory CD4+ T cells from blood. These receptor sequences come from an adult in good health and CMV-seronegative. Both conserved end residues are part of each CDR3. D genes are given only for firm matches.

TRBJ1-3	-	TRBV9	CASSGQVGNTIYF	TGTGCCAGCAGCGGACAGGTTGGAAACACCATATATTTT
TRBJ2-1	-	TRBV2	CASTSDLSPPQFF	TGTGCCAGCACCTCGGACCTCTCACCTCCTCAGTTCTTC
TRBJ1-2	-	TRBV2	CASIGQGSYGYTF	TGTGCCAGCATTGGCCAGGGAAGCTATGGCTACACCTTC
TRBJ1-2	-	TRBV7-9	CASSDWTGVSYGYTF	TGTGCCAGCAGCGACTGGACCGGTGTGAGCTATGGCTACACCTTC
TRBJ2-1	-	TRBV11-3	CASSIDQGSYNEQFF	TGTGCCAGCAGCATAGACCAGGGCTCCTACAATGAGCAGTTCTTC
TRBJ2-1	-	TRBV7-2	CASSLTVYNEQFF	TGTGCCAGCAGCTTAACGGTCTACAATGAGCAGTTCTTC
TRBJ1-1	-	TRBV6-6	CASSYGEGLEAFF	TGTGCCAGCAGTTACGGCGAGGGGTTAGAAGCTTTCTTT
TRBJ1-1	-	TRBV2	CASSTDLERAFF	TGTGCCAGCAGTACAGACCTTGAAAGGGCTTTCTTT
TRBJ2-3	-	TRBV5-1	CASSAGTDTQYF	TGCGCCAGCAGCGCGGGCACAGATACGCAGTATTTT
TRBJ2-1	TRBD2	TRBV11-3	CASSMGPSGGRSYNEQFF	TGTGCCAGCAGCATGGGACCTAGCGGGGGGCGCTCCTACAATGAGCAGTTCTTC